This TCR beta chain comes out of a study of monozygotic twins with inflammatory bowel disease (dated by TCRdb to the late 2010s). Study-level background: The full study comprised some 30 monozygotic twin pairs: nine German pairs (four IBD-concordant, five IBD-discordant) and 19 IBD-discordant Danish pairs. Each individual had, on average, about 151 000 unique TCRalpha sequences and 181 000 unique TCRbeta sequences available for analysis. Disease-associated traits were sought mainly through comparisons between IBD patients and their genetically identical healthy co-twins within discordant pairs.

Libraries were made using 5' RACE. For each TCR library, approximately 4,000 ng of total RNA was used. For each sample, cDNA synthesis was carried out in eight separate reactions using SMARTScribe reverse transcriptase. During cDNA synthesis, template switching introduced unique molecular identifiers that contained a 6-nucleotide sample barcode. TCRalpha and TCRbeta cDNA was amplified by two nested PCRs of around 16 and 10 cycles, with bead purification after each PCR. Before amplification, the cDNA was both treated with uracil DNA-glycosylase and purified with the QIAquick PCR purification kit. In the second PCR, Illumina TruSeq-compatible adapters and sample-specific barcodes were added. TapeStation and Qubit were used to check library quality and concentration, and roughly 4.6 ng of each library was pooled. Sequencing of pooled libraries was carried out on an Illumina HiSeq2500 single-index Rapid Run using 2 x 100 bp reads and custom sequencing primers. The published analysis was carried out like this. PCR and sequencing errors were corrected by UMI-based consensus assembly using MiGEC version 1.2.6. MiXCR version 2.1.1 was used to carry out V(D)J alignment, clonotype assembly and CDR3 extraction. To normalise gene usage, clonotype sharing and MAIT/NKT TCR abundance, the analysis used the top 1000, 10 000 and 20 000 clonotypes per sample. Diversity was computed as the inverse Simpson index with the vegan R package after downsampling to 27 000 UMIs. Paired Mann-Whitney U tests were applied to discordant twin pairs, and Benjamini-Hochberg correction was used for multiple testing. The reads, reprocessed by TCRdb, yield one row per CDR3 protein sequence and no DNA. The V and J calls reflect TCRdb's pipeline rather than the authors' work. The sample's records list over 100,000 distinct CDR3 sequences. The ten largest make up 9.5% to 15% of the sample.

From each donor, a roughly 2.5 ml peripheral blood sample was collected into PAXgene tubes and stored at -80 degrees C. Total RNA was isolated from whole blood with the PAXgene blood miRNA kit on an automated QIAcube, without T cell sorting. Deep TCRalpha and TCRbeta repertoire profiling with unique molecular barcoding was performed on peripheral blood of monozygotic twin pairs concordant or discordant for inflammatory bowel disease. Smoking habits were recorded for all twin pairs, and individuals were classified as current, former or never smokers. From its cysteine to its phenylalanine, the CDR3 spans 17 amino acids. DNA for this receptor is not on file. CDR1 and CDR2, per the germline V gene, are MNHEY and SVGEGT. A note on this clonotype: It has no known antigen specificity.

Paper-wide results and their limitations: No single strong signal or clonotype linked to IBD turned up in the results, so the idea that one exists was not supported. IBD patients shared fewer clonotypes with other individuals than healthy twins did, most markedly in patients showing signs of disease activity. No difference in repertoire similarity was observed between concordant and discordant twins, possibly owing to limited statistical power. Background noise and inter-individual variability may have been introduced into the repertoires by the differing immunosuppressive treatments among patients. Distinction between different T cell subtypes could not be achieved in the analysis. Measured by the inverse Simpson index, TCRbeta repertoire diversity was lower in IBD patients than in their healthy co-twins.

Sequences were obtained from blood. The sequence is built from TRBV6-2 or TRBV6-3 and TRBJ2-1; TCRdb designates TRBD2, a call that cannot be tested without DNA. The source is a human donor with ulcerative colitis or Crohn's disease, or a healthy co-twin of an affected twin (not recorded which). The CDR3 is CASSSHPGSASYNEQFF.